The rows below give T cell receptor beta chains drawn from one sample of a study of regulatory T cells in long-lasting Graves disease. MiXCR, applied by TCRdb to the multiplex PCR reads, yields one record per CDR3 protein. The table shows 400,000 to 500,000 distinct CDR3 sequences, with roughly 21% occurring only once. Sequenced here: peripheral blood mononuclear cells (PBMCs), sampled when the disease was refractory, from a patient treated with antithyroid drugs. The source of these receptors is a female donor with Graves disease. Each CDR3 is given with its conserved first and last residue.

CDR3 protein	V gene	J gene
CASTGNSLGTQYF	TRBV19	TRBJ2-5
CASSYRGNQPQHF	TRBV6-5	TRBJ1-5
CASLPEGTNEKLFF	TRBV6-1	TRBJ1-4
CSVEGSRDSAASNYGYTF	TRBV29-1	TRBJ1-2
CSVEESRGQYF	TRBV29-1	TRBJ2-7
CASSGAGGNEQYF	TRBV6-1	TRBJ2-7
CASSQDPPTAATNEKLFF	TRBV4-1	TRBJ1-4
CASSQGVPLNQPQHF	TRBV3-1	TRBJ1-5
CASSPHRDNQPQHF	TRBV3-1	TRBJ1-5
CAWMWTTNNERFF	TRBV30	TRBJ2-1
CASGRDRGKSTNEKLFF	TRBV28	TRBJ1-4
CASTPDSEAFF	TRBV2	TRBJ1-1
CSAPYSGRATGELFF	TRBV20-1	TRBJ2-2
CASSTSGRPNYGYTF	TRBV9	TRBJ1-2
CASSLSPRGAEAFF	TRBV7-2	TRBJ1-1
CASRNGQMNTEAFF	TRBV12-3/TRBV12-4	TRBJ1-1
CSARDWGKIGYNEQFF	TRBV20-1	TRBJ2-1
CASRHRGSYEQYF	TRBV11-3	TRBJ2-7
CASSRQGFSNEKLFF	TRBV4-1	TRBJ1-4
CATHEPLNYGYTF	TRBV28	TRBJ1-2
CASSLGVGGLPFQETQYF	TRBV5-1	TRBJ2-5
CASSPYMNTGELFF	TRBV27	TRBJ2-2
CASSSREGLYEQYF	TRBV7-2	TRBJ2-7
CASSLAGQNGDQPQHF	TRBV7-6	TRBJ1-5
CASSLAQGGETQYF	TRBV7-7	TRBJ2-5
CAISANRDSDIQYF	TRBV10-3	TRBJ2-4
CASSYGSEPYEQYF	TRBV6-5	TRBJ2-7
CAWKRQGREKLFF	TRBV30	TRBJ1-4
CASSLGGSEQPQHF	TRBV13	TRBJ1-5
CASSYSRRGNNYGYTF	TRBV6-2/TRBV6-3	TRBJ1-2
CASSFRTGRETEAFF	TRBV11-2	TRBJ1-1
CASSPAETFKDEQYF	TRBV7-9	TRBJ2-7
CASSEESFYGYTF	TRBV25-1	TRBJ1-2
CATRGLRSEKLFF	TRBV7-9	TRBJ1-4
CASGFGDSYEQYF	TRBV28	TRBJ2-7
CASSTGTIYYGYTF	TRBV6-1	TRBJ1-2
CATRRVPDSQETQYF	TRBV15	TRBJ2-5
CASSTERAEMDF	TRBV5-5	TRBJ2-5
CASSYELGQGSEETQYF	TRBV6-2/TRBV6-3	TRBJ2-5
CASISGTGREQYF	TRBV28	TRBJ2-7
CASSKPGPFQGWMTNEKLFF	TRBV28	TRBJ1-4
CASSFSGLNSYEQYF	TRBV12-3/TRBV12-4	TRBJ2-7
CASSGDSLPHQPQHF	TRBV6-2/TRBV6-3	TRBJ1-5
CASRRTGSFHEQYF	TRBV28	TRBJ2-7
CASSLRRTDTQYF	TRBV11-2	TRBJ2-3
CASRALGGEETQYF	TRBV27	TRBJ2-5